This T cell receptor (beta chain) is from a study of shared clonotypes between healthy human individuals. The CDR3 covers 13 residues. V lost 7 bases to trimming and J lost 1 base, with 10 bases between them. Germline lookup yields CDR1 SGHRS and CDR2 YFSETQ. TCRdb keeps only in-frame clones here, not all; method: immunoSEQ multiplex PCR. The table includes 110,000 or so clones, about 63% detected once. The specimen sequenced was memory CD8+ T cells sorted from blood. Subset denoted: CD45RO+ cells pooled with CCR7-negative TemRA cells. This TCR was recovered from a woman in her twenties or thirties in good health. The gene calls are TRBV5-1 and TRBJ2-3, with D perhaps matching TRBD2 (6 bases). CDR3 nucleotides: TGCGCCAGCGAAGCTAGCGGCACAGATACGCAGTATTTT. It translates to CASEASGTDTQYF.